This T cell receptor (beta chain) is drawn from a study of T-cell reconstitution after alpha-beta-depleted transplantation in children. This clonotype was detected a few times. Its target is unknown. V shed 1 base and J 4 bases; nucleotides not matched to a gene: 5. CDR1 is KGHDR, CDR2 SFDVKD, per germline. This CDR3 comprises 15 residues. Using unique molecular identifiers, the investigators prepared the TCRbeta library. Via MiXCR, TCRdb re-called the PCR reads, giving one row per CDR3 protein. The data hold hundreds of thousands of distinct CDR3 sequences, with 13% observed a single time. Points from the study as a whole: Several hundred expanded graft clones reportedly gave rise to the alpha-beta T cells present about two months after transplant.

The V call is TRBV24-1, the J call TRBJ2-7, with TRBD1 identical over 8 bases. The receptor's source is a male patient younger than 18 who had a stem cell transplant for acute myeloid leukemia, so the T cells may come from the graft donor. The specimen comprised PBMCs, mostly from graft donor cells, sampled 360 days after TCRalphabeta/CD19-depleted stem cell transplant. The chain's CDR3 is CATSDLGTGIYEQYF. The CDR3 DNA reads TGTGCCACCAGTGATTTAGGGACAGGCATTTACGAGCAGTACTTC.